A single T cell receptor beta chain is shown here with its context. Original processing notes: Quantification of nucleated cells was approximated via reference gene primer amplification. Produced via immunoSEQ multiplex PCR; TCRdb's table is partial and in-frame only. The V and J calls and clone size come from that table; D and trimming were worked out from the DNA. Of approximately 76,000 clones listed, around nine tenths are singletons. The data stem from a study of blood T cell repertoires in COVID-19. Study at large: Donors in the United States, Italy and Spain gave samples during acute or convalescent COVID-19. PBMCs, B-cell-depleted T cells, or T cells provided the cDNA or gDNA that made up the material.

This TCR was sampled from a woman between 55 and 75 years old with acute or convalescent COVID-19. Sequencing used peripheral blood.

The CDR3 nucleotides are TGTGCCAGCAGCTTAGCCCAGGGGGGCCACACAGATACGCAGTATTTT. This translates into CASSLAQGGHTDTQYF. The V and J genes are TRBV7-2 and TRBJ2-3, with a tentative D call TRBD1 (7 bases). Trimming removed 0 bases at V and 2 bases at J, with 12 bases between. The CDR3 contains 16 residues. From germline, CDR1 is SGHTA and CDR2 FQGNSA.